This entry lists 29 T cell receptor beta chains sequenced from one sample in a study of T cell responses to AZD1222 COVID-19 vaccine. TCRdb's table, derived via immunoSEQ multiplex PCR, lists solely in-frame clones and lacks some. The sample holds approximately 100,000 clones, about nine tenths seen once. This sample comprised peripheral blood, obtained on day 0 of AZD1222 vaccination. Receptor source: an adult in good health.

The chain recombines TRBV30 with TRBJ2-7, with TRBD1 matching 10 bases. CDR1 GTSNPN and CDR2 SVGIG come from the germline V gene (reference sequence). V gave up 3 bases and J gave up 1 base; unmatched junction bases: 6. This CDR3 has 15 amino acids. As DNA, the CDR3 is TGTGCCTGGAGCGAGACAGGGGGCTCTTCCTACGAGCAGTACTTC. Translating gives CAWSETGGSSYEQYF.

The gene calls are TRBV4-2 and TRBJ2-1, with TRBD2 matching over 13 bases. This CDR3 spans 14 amino acids. CDR1 is LGHNA and CDR2 is YNFKEQ in the germline V gene. The V and J ends lost 8 bases and 8 bases, in that order; junction bases with no gene match: 6. CDR3 coding DNA: TGTGCCAGCCGAGGACTAGCGGGGGATTATGAGCAGTTCTTC. Amino acids: CASRGLAGDYEQFF.

The V call is TRBV6-2 or TRBV6-3, the J call TRBJ1-1; possibly TRBD1 for D (5 bases). The CDR3 totals 14 residues. The V gene's germline CDR1 is MNHEY and CDR2 SVGEGT. The V end lost 6 bases, the J end lost 5 bases, and 16 bases lay between the germline ends. This CDR3 is CASSPDTLRTEAFF. CDR3 coding DNA: TGTGCCAGCAGCCCGGACACCCTGAGGACTGAAGCTTTCTTT.

The V and J genes are TRBV5-5 and TRBJ1-1, with no clear D. CDR3 length: 14 residues. The germline V gene has CDR1 SGHKS and CDR2 YYEKEE (reference sequence). Trimming removed 0 bases at V and 1 base at J, with 7 bases between. The CDR3 region is CASSLAVSNTEAFF. The CDR3 region has the DNA TGTGCCAGCAGCTTGGCCGTCTCGAACACTGAAGCTTTCTTT. Full variable domain (remainder filled in from reference TRBV5-5 and TRBJ1-1): DAGVTQSPTHLIKTRGQQVTLRCSPISGHKSVSWYQQVLGQGPQFIFQYYEKEERGRGNFPDRFSARQFPNYSSELNVNALLLGDSALYLCASSLAVSNTEAFFGQGTRLTVV.

The rearrangement joins TRBV30 to TRBJ1-6; 7 bases map to TRBD1. From germline, CDR1 is GTSNPN and CDR2 SVGIG (reference sequence). The CDR3 has 15 amino acids. V dropped 3 bases and J dropped 4; count of bases not matched to a gene: 6. The CDR3 DNA is TGTGCCTGGAGGTATCGGGACAGATATAATTCACCCCTCCACTTT. This encodes CAWRYRDRYNSPLHF.

The V gene is TRBV28, the J gene TRBJ2-1, with 11 bases that match TRBD1. The CDR3 consists of 16 residues. CDR1 is MDHEN, CDR2 SYDVKM, per germline. V gave up 4 bases and J gave up 4 bases; unmatched junction bases: 6. This CDR3 reads CASSSPGTGGYNEQFF. CDR3 nucleotides: TGTGCCAGCAGTTCCCCCGGGACAGGGGGTTACAATGAGCAGTTCTTC.

The chain couples TRBV7-9 to TRBJ2-1, with 10 bases matching TRBD2. V lost 6 bases and J lost 15; bases outside the gene matches: 20. Germline CDR1 is SEHNR and CDR2 is FQNEAQ (reference sequence). The CDR3 covers 16 residues. CDR3 loop: CASSDQTQAGGPYRFF. Here the CDR3 DNA reads TGTGCCAGCAGTGACCAAACTCAAGCGGGAGGGCCATACCGGTTCTTC.

The rearrangement links TRBV27 to TRBJ1-6; D not resolved. The CDR3 runs 14 residues. The germline CDR1 and CDR2 sequences are MNHEY and SMNVEV (reference sequence). Trimming stripped 0 bases from V and 8 bases from J, with 8 bases between. In nucleotides, the CDR3 is TGTGCCAGCAGTTTATCAGGCCGGCATTCACCCCTCCACTTT. It encodes CASSLSGRHSPLHF.

This clone was detected only a few times. The chain is built from TRBV19 and TRBJ2-6; D is unclear. Deletions cut 4 bases from V and 3 bases from J, with 10 bases between. Germline assignment: CDR1 LNHDA and CDR2 SQIVND (reference sequence). The CDR3 spans 15 residues. CDR3 residues: CASSNPPSGANVLTF. CDR3 bases: TGTGCCAGTAGTAACCCCCCGAGTGGGGCCAACGTCCTGACTTTC.

The chain links TRBV6-5 to TRBJ2-7; unclear D gene. The V and J ends lost 5 bases and 3 bases respectively, with 11 bases between them. This CDR3 contains 13 residues. Germline V gene sequence: CDR1 MNHEY, CDR2 SVGAGI. The CDR3 DNA follows: TGTGCCAGCAGTCCACGAAAACACTACGAGCAGTACTTC. Residues: CASSPRKHYEQYF.

The CDR3: CASSLEGQGGDTQYF. Here the CDR3 DNA reads TGTGCCAGCAGCTTAGAGGGACAGGGAGGGGATACGCAGTATTTT. The chain combines TRBV7-9 with TRBJ2-3, with 9 bases identical to TRBD1. This CDR3 spans 15 amino acids. The V and J ends lost 1 base and 6 bases, in that order; junction bases with no gene match: 5. Looked up from germline, CDR1 is SEHNR and CDR2 is FQNEAQ (reference sequence).

The chain recombines TRBV24-1 with TRBJ2-3; no firm D call. V lost 4 bases and J lost 2, with 9 bases in between. The CDR3 is 14 amino acids. Germline CDR1 and CDR2: KGHDR and SFDVKD. The CDR3 nucleotides are TGTGCCACCAGTGACTCCACTAACACAGATACGCAGTATTTT. This gives the protein CATSDSTNTDTQYF.

In its sample, this clone was seen once. The chain combines TRBV28 with TRBJ1-1, with 8 bases identical to TRBD1. The length of the CDR3 is 17 residues. Germline V gene sequence: CDR1 MDHEN, CDR2 SYDVKM. J lost 8 bases, V lost 2 bases, and 16 bases had no gene match. The CDR3 region is CASSLGTGREARREAFF. The CDR3 DNA is TGTGCCAGCAGTTTAGGGACAGGACGCGAAGCGAGAAGAGAAGCTTTCTTT. The complete variable domain, with remaining parts taken from reference TRBV28 and TRBJ1-1, reads DVKVTQSSRYLVKRTGEKVFLECVQDMDHENMFWYRQDPGLGLRLIYFSYDVKMKEKGDIPEGYSVSREKKERFSLILESASTNQTSMYLCASSLGTGREARREAFFGQGTRLTVV.

The chain is built from TRBV3-1 (or the pseudogene TRBV3-2) and TRBJ2-7; TRBD1 might be the D (5 bases). The germline V gene has CDR1 LGHDT and CDR2 YNNKEL (reference sequence). This CDR3 has 14 residues. V shed 4 bases and J shed 2 bases, with 12 bases lying between them. The CDR3 is CASSRGGDPYEQYF. CDR3 nucleotide sequence: TGTGCCAGCAGCCGGGGCGGTGACCCCTACGAGCAGTACTTC.

J is TRBJ1-1 and V is TRBV18; no clear D gene. The CDR3 is made up of 14 amino acids. Germline CDR1 and CDR2: KGHSH and LQKENI. Trimming stripped 5 bases from V and 2 bases from J, with 12 bases between. CDR3 sequence: CASSTQALNTEAFF. The DNA for the CDR3 is TGTGCCAGCTCAACGCAGGCCCTAAACACTGAAGCTTTCTTT. Full variable domain (outside the CDR3, taken from reference TRBV18 and TRBJ1-1): NAGVMQNPRHLVRRRGQEARLRCSPMKGHSHVYWYRQLPEEGLKFMVYLQKENIIDESGMPKERFSAEFPKEGPSILRIQQVVRGDSAAYFCASSTQALNTEAFFGQGTRLTVV.

This clone was found once. The gene calls are TRBV7-8 and TRBJ2-7; D might be TRBD1 (5 bases). CDR1 and CDR2 from the germline V gene are SGHVS and FQNEAQ. Between the trimmed V and J ends, which lost 5 bases and 0 bases, there was a span of 11 bases. CDR3 length: 14 residues. The CDR3 reads CASSQKDSSYEQYF. In DNA, the CDR3 is TGTGCCAGCAGCCAGAAAGACAGCTCCTACGAGCAGTACTTC.

The J gene is TRBJ2-6, the V gene TRBV28; 12 nucleotides align to TRBD2. Germline values: CDR1 MDHEN, CDR2 SYDVKM. The junction had 4 bases not matched to a gene; V was cut back by 5 bases and J by 2 bases. This CDR3 has 17 amino acids. The CDR3 loop is CASSATSGSPGANVLTF. The CDR3 DNA sequence: TGTGCCAGCAGTGCGACTAGCGGGAGTCCTGGGGCCAACGTCCTGACTTTC.

This chain uses TRBV6-1 with TRBJ2-6, with D unresolved. Germline values: CDR1 MNHNS, CDR2 SASEGT. CDR3 length: 11 residues. V shed 2 bases and J shed 13 bases, with 6 bases lying between them. This CDR3 is CASSELDVLTF. DNA for the CDR3: TGTGCCAGCAGTGAATTAGATGTCCTGACTTTC.

CDR3 in DNA: TGTGCCAGCAGCTTATCCGGCCTAGCGGGGGTCAATGAGCAGTTCTTC. Amino acids: CASSLSGLAGVNEQFF. V gene TRBV7-2 combines with J gene TRBJ2-1; 10 bases are a match to TRBD2. The CDR3 is 16 amino acids. With V trimmed by 2 bases and J by 6 bases, 7 bases remained unmatched. CDR1 is SGHTA, CDR2 FQGNSA, per germline.

This clone was seen more than once but under ten times. V is TRBV4-3 and J is TRBJ2-7, with D perhaps matching TRBD2 (6 bases). The CDR3 consists of 14 residues. Trimming pared 0 bases from V and 6 bases from J, leaving 12 bases between. CDR1 is LGHNA, CDR2 YSLEER, per germline. CDR3 protein: CASSQDGGRGEQYF. The CDR3 nucleotides read TGCGCCAGCAGCCAAGACGGGGGTCGCGGCGAGCAGTACTTC.

The chain recombines TRBV29-1 with TRBJ2-6, with D maybe TRBD2 (6 bases). CDR1 is SQVTM, CDR2 ANQGSEA, per germline. V shed 6 bases and J shed 0 bases, with 15 bases lying between them. The CDR3 contains 16 residues. This chain's CDR3 is CSVAGIGSSGANVLTF. The DNA for the CDR3 is TGCAGCGTCGCGGGGATAGGTAGCTCTGGGGCCAACGTCCTGACTTTC.

The table lists this clone with a count of one. The chain couples TRBV28 to TRBJ2-4; D not resolved. Trimming removed 6 bases at V and 0 bases at J, with 9 bases between. The germline gives CDR1 MDHEN, CDR2 SYDVKM. The CDR3 loop spans 14 amino acids. The CDR3 is CASSRRVAKNIQYF. The CDR3 DNA follows: TGTGCCAGCAGCCGTAGGGTAGCCAAAAACATTCAGTACTTC. The complete variable domain, with remaining parts taken from reference TRBV28 and TRBJ2-4, reads DVKVTQSSRYLVKRTGEKVFLECVQDMDHENMFWYRQDPGLGLRLIYFSYDVKMKEKGDIPEGYSVSREKKERFSLILESASTNQTSMYLCASSRRVAKNIQYFGAGTRLSVL.

Turning to this clone: Mismatch with germline at one junction end may stem from a read error. CDR3 sequence: CVSSPGFGGAGNTIYF. The CDR3 region has the DNA TGTGTCAGCAGCCCGGGCTTCGGTGGGGCTGGAAACACCATATATTTT. The genes are TRBV3-1 (or the pseudogene TRBV3-2) and TRBJ1-3, with D hard to call. The germline gives CDR1 LGHDT, CDR2 YNNKEL (reference sequence). This CDR3 comprises 16 residues.

This chain connects TRBV16 to TRBJ1-4, with 7 bases lining up with TRBD1. The CDR3 runs 12 residues. Trimming cost V 4 bases and J 13 bases; bases outside gene matches: 6. Germline V lookup: CDR1 KGHSY, CDR2 FQNENV. The CDR3, as DNA: TGTGCCAGCAGCCTTGACAGGGAGATACTGTTTTTT. Protein: CASSLDREILFF.

This clone has just one count. The rearrangement links TRBV18 to TRBJ1-2, with D unclear. The ends were cut back, 3 bases at V and 4 bases at J, with 21 bases in the middle. Germline V gene data show CDR1 as KGHSH and CDR2 as LQKENI. The CDR3 is 17 amino acids. Here the CDR3 reads CASSPKKSPQDPYGYTF. Here the CDR3 DNA reads TGTGCCAGCTCACCGAAGAAAAGCCCTCAGGACCCCTATGGCTACACCTTC.

V gene TRBV27 combines with J gene TRBJ1-2; weak D call: TRBD1 (5 bases). V lost 8 bases, J lost 1 base, and 14 bases lay in between. Germline CDR1 and CDR2: MNHEY and SMNVEV (reference sequence). The CDR3 covers 14 residues. The CDR3 is CASGAPRGNYGYTF. The CDR3 DNA sequence: TGTGCCAGCGGGGCCCCGAGGGGTAACTATGGCTACACCTTC.

The gene calls are TRBV5-1 and TRBJ2-7, with D perhaps matching TRBD2 (6 bases). Germline CDR1 SGHRS, CDR2 YFSETQ. The CDR3 runs 14 residues. V was shortened by 4 bases and J by 2 bases, with 13 bases between the two germline ends. This CDR3 reads CASSRDLLAYEQYF. In nucleotides, the CDR3 is TGCGCCAGCAGCCGGGACTTGTTGGCCTACGAGCAGTACTTC.

This chain links TRBV7-3 with TRBJ2-7; TRBD2 agrees at 8 bases. Per the germline V gene, CDR1 is SGHTA and CDR2 is FQGTGA. The V gene end was trimmed by 2 bases and the J gene end by 0 bases; junction bases not matched to a gene: 3. The CDR3 contains 15 residues. The CDR3 here is CASSLAGGPSYEQYF. The CDR3 DNA reads TGTGCCAGCAGCTTAGCGGGGGGCCCCTCCTACGAGCAGTACTTC.

J is TRBJ2-5 and V is TRBV29-1; possible D gene TRBD1, 6 bases. The CDR3 contains 13 residues. CDR1 and CDR2 from the germline V gene are SQVTM and ANQGSEA. V lost 3 bases and J 0 bases, leaving 8 bases between the germline ends. The CDR3, as DNA: TGCAGCGTTGAGACAGGATACCAAGAGACCCAGTACTTC. Translating gives CSVETGYQETQYF.